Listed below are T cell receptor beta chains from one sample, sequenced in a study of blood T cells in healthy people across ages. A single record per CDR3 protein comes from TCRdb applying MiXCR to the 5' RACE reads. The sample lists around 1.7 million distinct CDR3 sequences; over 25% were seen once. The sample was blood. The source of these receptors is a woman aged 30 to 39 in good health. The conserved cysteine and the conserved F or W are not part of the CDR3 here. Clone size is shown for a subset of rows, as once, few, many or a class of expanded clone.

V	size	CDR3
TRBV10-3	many	AIADRSYEQY
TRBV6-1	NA	ASSELLGGRPEDTEAF
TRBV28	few	ASSFSGAGTDTQY
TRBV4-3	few	ASSQGSGREAKYEQY
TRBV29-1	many	SVDRGTAGGYT
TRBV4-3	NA	ASSPGTGGIWTEAF
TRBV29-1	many	SAEAKNIQY
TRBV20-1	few	SARVDDTSYNEQF
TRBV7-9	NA	ASSSKLGRDQVSDTQY
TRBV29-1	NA	SARQSNTEAF
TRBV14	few	ASSQGSVRRAF
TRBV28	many	ASRPGVMYQETQY
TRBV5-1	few	ASRTGRELTDTQY
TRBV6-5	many	ASSYSKGYGYT
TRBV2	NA	ASSDRIQFSSYEQY
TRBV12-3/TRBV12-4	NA	AGSSPGVGGKYEQY
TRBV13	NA	ASSFGAGGIREQF
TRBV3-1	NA	ASSRGGLAGADEQF
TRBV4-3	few	ASSHILKAGFGHT
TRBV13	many	ASSLGLADSYEQY
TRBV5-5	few	ASSFGDRGREAF
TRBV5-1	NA	ASSDSVGGQPQH
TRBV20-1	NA	SARSPKETGSYEQY
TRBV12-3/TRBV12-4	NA	ASSRDRGVDNEQF
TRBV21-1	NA	ASSVYGGTDTQY
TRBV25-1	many	ASSEFQRGVEQY
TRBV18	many	ASSPPASGGADTQY
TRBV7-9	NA	ASSLRQCSTDTQY
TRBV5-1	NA	ASSLYHKETQY
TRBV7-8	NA	ASSVTPGQGFGHT
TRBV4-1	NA	ASNQFKGLAGELF
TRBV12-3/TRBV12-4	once	ASSMTETSTAEQY
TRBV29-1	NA	SVSREARGYEQY
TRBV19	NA	ASMEGYGYT
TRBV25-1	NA	ASSKQGRNTEAF
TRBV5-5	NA	ASSLGLAGGPNFYNEQF
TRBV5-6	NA	ASIEMGQGESYNEQF
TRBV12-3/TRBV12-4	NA	ASSSFETGGSYEQY
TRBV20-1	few	SAGRGGPDEQF
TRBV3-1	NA	ASSQGGRGSNNEQF
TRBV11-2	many	ASSYMGEMIYTQY
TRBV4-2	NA	ASSQEERRPY
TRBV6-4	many	ASSVSQGAQNYEQY
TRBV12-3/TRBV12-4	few	ASITPGSSTDGYT